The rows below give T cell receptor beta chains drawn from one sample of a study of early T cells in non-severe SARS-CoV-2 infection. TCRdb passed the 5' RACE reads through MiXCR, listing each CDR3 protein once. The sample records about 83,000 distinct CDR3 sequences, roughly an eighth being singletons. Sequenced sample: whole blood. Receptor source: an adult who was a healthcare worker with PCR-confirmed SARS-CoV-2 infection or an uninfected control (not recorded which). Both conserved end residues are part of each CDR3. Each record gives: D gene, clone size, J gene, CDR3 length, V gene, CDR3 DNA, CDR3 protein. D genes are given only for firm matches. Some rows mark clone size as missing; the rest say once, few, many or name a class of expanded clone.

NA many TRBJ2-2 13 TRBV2 TGTGCCAGCAGTCAAAGTTCCCCCGGGGAGCTGTTTTTT CASSQSSPGELFF
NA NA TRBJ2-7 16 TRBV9 TGTGCCAGCAGCGTAGCTGGAGGGGGCAGCCCCTACGAGCAGTACTTC CASSVAGGGSPYEQYF
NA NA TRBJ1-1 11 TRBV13 TGTGCCAGCAGAGAGGGACCACACGCTTTCTTT CASREGPHAFF
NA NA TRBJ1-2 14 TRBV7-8 TGTGCCAGCAGCTTACAAGGGGCGGGCTATGGCTACACCTTC CASSLQGAGYGYTF
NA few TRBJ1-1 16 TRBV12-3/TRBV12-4 TGTGCCAGCAGTTTCGATCCCCCGGGGAGGGGCACTGAAGCTTTCTTT CASSFDPPGRGTEAFF
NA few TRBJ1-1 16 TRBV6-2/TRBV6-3 TGTGCCAGCAGCCAAGCGGGGCTGCATCTGAACACTGAAGCTTTCTTT CASSQAGLHLNTEAFF
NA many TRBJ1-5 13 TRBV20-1 TGCAGTGCTAAATCCCCTGGGGCCCAGCCCCAGCATTTT CSAKSPGAQPQHF
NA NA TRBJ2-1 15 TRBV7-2 TGTGCCAGCAGCTTAGGGAGCGGGTTCTACAATGAGCAGTTCTTC CASSLGSGFYNEQFF
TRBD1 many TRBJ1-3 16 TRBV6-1 TGTGCCAGCAGTGCCGGGGGACAGTACTCTGGAAACACCATATATTTT CASSAGGQYSGNTIYF
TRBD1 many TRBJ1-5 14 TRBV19 TGTGCCAGCACGGACAGGGCGTGGGATCAGCCCCAGCATTTT CASTDRAWDQPQHF